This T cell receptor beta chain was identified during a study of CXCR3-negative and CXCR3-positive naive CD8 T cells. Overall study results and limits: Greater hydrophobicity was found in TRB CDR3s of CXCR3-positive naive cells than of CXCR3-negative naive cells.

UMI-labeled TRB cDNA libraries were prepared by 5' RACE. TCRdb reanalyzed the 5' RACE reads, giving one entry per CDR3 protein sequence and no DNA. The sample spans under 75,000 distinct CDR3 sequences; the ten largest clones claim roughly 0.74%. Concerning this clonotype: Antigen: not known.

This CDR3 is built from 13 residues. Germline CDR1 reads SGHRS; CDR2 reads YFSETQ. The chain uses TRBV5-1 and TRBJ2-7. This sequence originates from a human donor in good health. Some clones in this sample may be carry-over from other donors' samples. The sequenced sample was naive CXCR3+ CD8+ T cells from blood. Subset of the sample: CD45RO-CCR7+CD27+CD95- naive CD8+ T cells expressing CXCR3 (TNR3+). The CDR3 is CASSLGQLYEQYF. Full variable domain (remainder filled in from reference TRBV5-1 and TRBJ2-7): KAGVTQTPRYLIKTRGQQVTLSCSPISGHRSVSWYQQTPGQGLQFLFEYFSETQRNKGNFPGRFSGRQFSNSRSEMNVSTLELGDSALYLCASSLGQLYEQYFGPGTRLTVT.